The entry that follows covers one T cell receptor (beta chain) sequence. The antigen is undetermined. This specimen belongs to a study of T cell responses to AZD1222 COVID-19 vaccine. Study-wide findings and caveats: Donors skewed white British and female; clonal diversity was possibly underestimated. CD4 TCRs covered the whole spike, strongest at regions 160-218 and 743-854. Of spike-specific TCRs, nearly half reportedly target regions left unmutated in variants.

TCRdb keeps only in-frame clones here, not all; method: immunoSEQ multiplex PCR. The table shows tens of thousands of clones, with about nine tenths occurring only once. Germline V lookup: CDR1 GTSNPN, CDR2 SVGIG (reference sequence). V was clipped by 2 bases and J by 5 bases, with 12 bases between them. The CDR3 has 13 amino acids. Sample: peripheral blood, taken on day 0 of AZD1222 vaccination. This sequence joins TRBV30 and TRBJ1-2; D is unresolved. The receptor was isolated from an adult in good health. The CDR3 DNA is TGTGCCTGGAGTCTCGGGAGAGGGTATGGCTACACCTTC. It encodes CAWSLGRGYGYTF.